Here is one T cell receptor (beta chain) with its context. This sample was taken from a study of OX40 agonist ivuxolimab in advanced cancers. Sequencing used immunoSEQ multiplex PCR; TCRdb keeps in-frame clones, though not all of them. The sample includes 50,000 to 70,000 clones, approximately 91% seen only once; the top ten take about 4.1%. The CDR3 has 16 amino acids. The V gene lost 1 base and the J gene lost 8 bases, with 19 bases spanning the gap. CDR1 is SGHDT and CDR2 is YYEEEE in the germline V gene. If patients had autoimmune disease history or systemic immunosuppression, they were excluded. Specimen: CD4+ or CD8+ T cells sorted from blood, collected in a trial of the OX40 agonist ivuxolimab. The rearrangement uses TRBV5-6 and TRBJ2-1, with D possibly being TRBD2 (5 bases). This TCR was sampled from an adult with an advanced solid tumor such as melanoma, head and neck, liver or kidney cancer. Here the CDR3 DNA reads TGTGCCAGCAGCTTGTCTTCAGCTAGCAGGATGGATGAGCAGTTCTTC. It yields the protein CASSLSSASRMDEQFF.